Listed below are T cell receptor beta chains from one sample, sequenced in a study of beta chain features in type 1 diabetes. Clones were read by immunoSEQ multiplex PCR, and TCRdb kept only the in-frame ones, dropping some. The table includes 640,000 or so clones, over 12% detected once. What was sequenced was naive CD4+ T cells from blood. The receptors originated from a man aged 18 to 30 with type 1 diabetes. Both conserved end residues are part of each CDR3. Fields, in order: clone size, CDR3 length, D gene, J gene, V gene, CDR3 DNA, CDR3 protein. The D gene is left open where the match is weak. Clone size is given for some rows only: seen once, a few or many times, or a class if the clone is expanded.

clone size: few
CDR3 length: 14
D gene: TRBD1
J gene: TRBJ2-2
V gene: TRBV29-1
CDR3 DNA: TGCAGCGTTGGGGACAGGCCGAACACCGGGGAGCTGTTTTTT
CDR3 protein: CSVGDRPNTGELFF

clone size: .
CDR3 length: 16
D gene: .
J gene: TRBJ1-2
V gene: TRBV7-2
CDR3 DNA: TGTGCCAGCAGCTACGCCGGACGGAGGGGGTACTATGGCTACACCTTC
CDR3 protein: CASSYAGRRGYYGYTF

clone size: .
CDR3 length: 17
D gene: .
J gene: TRBJ2-1
V gene: TRBV5-1
CDR3 DNA: TGCGCCAGCAGCGTACTTGGGACGGCGAGCTCCTACAATGAGCAGTTCTTC
CDR3 protein: CASSVLGTASSYNEQFF

clone size: few
CDR3 length: 14
D gene: TRBD1
J gene: TRBJ1-2
V gene: TRBV9
CDR3 DNA: TGTGCCAGCAGTACGGCAGGACAGGGCGATGGCTACACCTTC
CDR3 protein: CASSTAGQGDGYTF

clone size: .
CDR3 length: 11
D gene: TRBD1
J gene: TRBJ2-7
V gene: TRBV20-1
CDR3 DNA: TGCAGTGTACAGGGGGCCTACGAGCAGTACTTC
CDR3 protein: CSVQGAYEQYF

clone size: few
CDR3 length: 17
D gene: TRBD2
J gene: TRBJ2-1
V gene: TRBV9
CDR3 DNA: TGTGCCAGCAGCCCGAGACTAGCGGGAGAGACCTACAATGAGCAGTTCTTC
CDR3 protein: CASSPRLAGETYNEQFF

clone size: few
CDR3 length: 12
D gene: .
J gene: TRBJ2-1
V gene: TRBV14
CDR3 DNA: TGTGCCAGCAGCCAAGCTGGTCATGAGCAGTTCTTC
CDR3 protein: CASSQAGHEQFF

clone size: few
CDR3 length: 11
D gene: .
J gene: TRBJ2-1
V gene: TRBV20-1
CDR3 DNA: TGCAGCGAGATAAAAGTAAATGAGCAGTTCTTC
CDR3 protein: CSEIKVNEQFF

clone size: .
CDR3 length: 14
D gene: TRBD1
J gene: TRBJ1-4
V gene: TRBV27
CDR3 DNA: TGTGCCAGCAGCGACAGGGGTGGACGGGAAAAACTGTTTTTT
CDR3 protein: CASSDRGGREKLFF

clone size: few
CDR3 length: 17
D gene: TRBD1
J gene: TRBJ2-1
V gene: TRBV28
CDR3 DNA: TGTGCCAGCAGTCTATCGAGACCGGGACAGCCAGGCAATGAGCAGTTCTTC
CDR3 protein: CASSLSRPGQPGNEQFF

clone size: .
CDR3 length: 16
D gene: TRBD2
J gene: TRBJ2-3
V gene: TRBV10-3
CDR3 DNA: TGTGCCATCAGTTCCCCCCAGCGGGGGGGCACAGATACGCAGTATTTT
CDR3 protein: CAISSPQRGGTDTQYF

clone size: few
CDR3 length: 13
D gene: .
J gene: TRBJ1-1
V gene: TRBV6-1
CDR3 DNA: TGTGCCAGCAGTGACCAGGGGAACACTGAAGCTTTCTTT
CDR3 protein: CASSDQGNTEAFF

clone size: .
CDR3 length: 13
D gene: .
J gene: TRBJ2-6
V gene: TRBV10-3
CDR3 DNA: TGTGCCATCAGTGATACTGGGGCCAACGTCCTGACTTTC
CDR3 protein: CAISDTGANVLTF

clone size: .
CDR3 length: 13
D gene: .
J gene: TRBJ2-7
V gene: TRBV7-9
CDR3 DNA: TGTGCCAGCAGCTTAGGGCCTTACTACGAGCAGTACTTC
CDR3 protein: CASSLGPYYEQYF

clone size: .
CDR3 length: 17
D gene: TRBD1
J gene: TRBJ1-3
V gene: TRBV7-9
CDR3 DNA: TGTGCCAGCAGCTCTGGGACAGGTGTACTCTCTGGAAACACCATATATTTT
CDR3 protein: CASSSGTGVLSGNTIYF

clone size: few
CDR3 length: 15
D gene: TRBD1
J gene: TRBJ1-3
V gene: TRBV7-2
CDR3 DNA: TGTGCCAGCAGCTTCGGACAGGTCTCTGGAAACACCATATATTTT
CDR3 protein: CASSFGQVSGNTIYF

clone size: many
CDR3 length: 11
D gene: .
J gene: TRBJ2-1
V gene: TRBV5-4
CDR3 DNA: TGTGCCAGCAGATACAACAATGAGCAGTTCTTC
CDR3 protein: CASRYNNEQFF

clone size: few
CDR3 length: 14
D gene: .
J gene: TRBJ2-7
V gene: TRBV6-5
CDR3 DNA: TGTGCCAGCAGGTCCAGTCGAGACTCCTACGAGCAGTACTTC
CDR3 protein: CASRSSRDSYEQYF

clone size: .
CDR3 length: 15
D gene: .
J gene: TRBJ2-1
V gene: TRBV9
CDR3 DNA: TGTGCCAGCAGCGTAGTTGCGGGAACCTCCAATGAGCAGTTCTTC
CDR3 protein: CASSVVAGTSNEQFF

clone size: .
CDR3 length: 15
D gene: TRBD1
J gene: TRBJ1-1
V gene: TRBV6-1
CDR3 DNA: TGTGCCAGCAGTGAACCACCAGGGGGAGGGACTGAAGCTTTCTTT
CDR3 protein: CASSEPPGGGTEAFF

clone size: .
CDR3 length: 16
D gene: .
J gene: TRBJ2-2
V gene: TRBV5-4
CDR3 DNA: TGTGCCAGCAGCCCCGGAGCGGGCCGTGACACCGGGGAGCTGTTTTTT
CDR3 protein: CASSPGAGRDTGELFF

clone size: few
CDR3 length: 17
D gene: .
J gene: TRBJ2-1
V gene: TRBV4-2
CDR3 DNA: TGTGCCAGCAGCCAAGACCTCACCGGGATAAACGACAATGAGCAGTTCTTC
CDR3 protein: CASSQDLTGINDNEQFF

clone size: .
CDR3 length: 13
D gene: .
J gene: TRBJ1-5
V gene: TRBV14
CDR3 DNA: TGTGCCAGCAGCCAATCTCACAATTCGCCCCAGCATTTT
CDR3 protein: CASSQSHNSPQHF

clone size: .
CDR3 length: 15
D gene: TRBD2
J gene: TRBJ2-1
V gene: TRBV15
CDR3 DNA: TGTGCCACCTCGCCTAGCGGGATGACCTACAATGAGCAGTTCTTC
CDR3 protein: CATSPSGMTYNEQFF

clone size: .
CDR3 length: 11
D gene: .
J gene: TRBJ2-7
V gene: TRBV12-5
CDR3 DNA: TGTGCTAGTGCAGGGATCCACGAGCAGTACTTC
CDR3 protein: CASAGIHEQYF

clone size: .
CDR3 length: 15
D gene: TRBD2
J gene: TRBJ2-2
V gene: TRBV5-4
CDR3 DNA: TGTGCCAGCACTATAGCGGGAGGGCCGGCCGGGGAGCTGTTTTTT
CDR3 protein: CASTIAGGPAGELFF

clone size: .
CDR3 length: 16
D gene: .
J gene: TRBJ2-2
V gene: TRBV11-2
CDR3 DNA: TGTGCCAGCAGCTTGAAGGGGCAGGGGGGCACCGGGGAGCTGTTTTTT
CDR3 protein: CASSLKGQGGTGELFF

clone size: few
CDR3 length: 15
D gene: TRBD2
J gene: TRBJ2-7
V gene: TRBV5-1
CDR3 DNA: TGCGCCAGCAGCTTGCTAGCGGGAAGCTTTGACGAGCAGTACTTC
CDR3 protein: CASSLLAGSFDEQYF

clone size: .
CDR3 length: 13
D gene: .
J gene: TRBJ1-1
V gene: TRBV6-6
CDR3 DNA: TGTGCCAGCAGTTTGTTAGGGGGCACTGAAGCTTTCTTT
CDR3 protein: CASSLLGGTEAFF

clone size: .
CDR3 length: 17
D gene: .
J gene: TRBJ2-1
V gene: TRBV4-2
CDR3 DNA: TGTGCCAGCAGCCAAGGTTCGCCTCTGTGGGGGAACAATGAGCAGTTCTTC
CDR3 protein: CASSQGSPLWGNNEQFF

clone size: .
CDR3 length: 17
D gene: .
J gene: TRBJ2-4
V gene: TRBV7-9
CDR3 DNA: TGTGCCAGCAGCTTAGTCAGCGTGCGGGGCATGAAAAACATTCAGTACTTC
CDR3 protein: CASSLVSVRGMKNIQYF

clone size: .
CDR3 length: 14
D gene: .
J gene: TRBJ2-7
V gene: TRBV11-2
CDR3 DNA: TGTGCCAGCAGCTCCTCGACAGGAGCCTACGAGCAGTACTTC
CDR3 protein: CASSSSTGAYEQYF

clone size: few
CDR3 length: 11
D gene: .
J gene: TRBJ2-1
V gene: TRBV7-2
CDR3 DNA: TGTGCCAGCAGCCTGGACAGCCCCCAGCTCTTC
CDR3 protein: CASSLDSPQLF

clone size: few
CDR3 length: 12
D gene: .
J gene: TRBJ2-1
V gene: TRBV7-3
CDR3 DNA: TGTGCCAGCAGCGCCTCTAGCAATGAGCAGTTCTTC
CDR3 protein: CASSASSNEQFF

clone size: few
CDR3 length: 14
D gene: .
J gene: TRBJ2-5
V gene: TRBV7-9
CDR3 DNA: TGTGCCAGCAGCTTAGCGAGGTACCAAGAGACCCAGTACTTC
CDR3 protein: CASSLARYQETQYF

clone size: few
CDR3 length: 16
D gene: TRBD1
J gene: TRBJ1-6
V gene: TRBV7-6
CDR3 DNA: TGTGCCAGCAGCTTAGAGGGACAGGGGGCTGATTCACCCCTCCACTTT
CDR3 protein: CASSLEGQGADSPLHF

clone size: few
CDR3 length: 14
D gene: .
J gene: TRBJ2-7
V gene: TRBV30
CDR3 DNA: TGTGCCTGGAGTGTCTTCAGGATTGCCTACGAGCAGTACTTC
CDR3 protein: CAWSVFRIAYEQYF

clone size: .
CDR3 length: 11
D gene: .
J gene: TRBJ2-2
V gene: TRBV2
CDR3 DNA: TGTGCCAGCAGCGGTTTGGAGGAGCTGTTTTTT
CDR3 protein: CASSGLEELFF

clone size: few
CDR3 length: 13
D gene: .
J gene: TRBJ2-1
V gene: TRBV5-6
CDR3 DNA: TGTGCCAGCAGCGGGGGCTTCTCATTAGAGCAGTTCTTC
CDR3 protein: CASSGGFSLEQFF

clone size: few
CDR3 length: 14
D gene: .
J gene: TRBJ2-3
V gene: TRBV5-4
CDR3 DNA: TGTGCCAGCAGTTATGACGGGCCCCTGGATACGCAGTATTTT
CDR3 protein: CASSYDGPLDTQYF

clone size: few
CDR3 length: 12
D gene: TRBD1
J gene: TRBJ2-7
V gene: TRBV7-2
CDR3 DNA: TGTGCCAGCAGTAGGACAGGGCCGCCTCCGTACTTC
CDR3 protein: CASSRTGPPPYF

clone size: few
CDR3 length: 16
D gene: TRBD1
J gene: TRBJ1-5
V gene: TRBV4-1
CDR3 DNA: TGCGCCAGCAGCCAACTGACAGGGGATAGCAATCAGCCCCAGCATTTT
CDR3 protein: CASSQLTGDSNQPQHF

clone size: few
CDR3 length: 14
D gene: TRBD1
J gene: TRBJ1-1
V gene: TRBV5-1
CDR3 DNA: TGCGCCAGCAGCTTGCAAGGGGGCGGCTCTGAAGCTTTCTTT
CDR3 protein: CASSLQGGGSEAFF

clone size: .
CDR3 length: 15
D gene: .
J gene: TRBJ2-6
V gene: TRBV7-2
CDR3 DNA: TGTGCCAGCAGCTTAGTCCACTCTGGGGCCAACGTCCTGACTTTC
CDR3 protein: CASSLVHSGANVLTF

clone size: .
CDR3 length: 13
D gene: .
J gene: TRBJ1-1
V gene: TRBV29-1
CDR3 DNA: TGCAGCGTTAGGACTGTTATGAACACTGAAGCTTTCTTT
CDR3 protein: CSVRTVMNTEAFF

clone size: few
CDR3 length: 13
D gene: TRBD1
J gene: TRBJ2-7
V gene: TRBV10-3
CDR3 DNA: TGTGCCCTCCAAGGACAGGGAAAAGGCGAGCAGTACTTC
CDR3 protein: CALQGQGKGEQYF